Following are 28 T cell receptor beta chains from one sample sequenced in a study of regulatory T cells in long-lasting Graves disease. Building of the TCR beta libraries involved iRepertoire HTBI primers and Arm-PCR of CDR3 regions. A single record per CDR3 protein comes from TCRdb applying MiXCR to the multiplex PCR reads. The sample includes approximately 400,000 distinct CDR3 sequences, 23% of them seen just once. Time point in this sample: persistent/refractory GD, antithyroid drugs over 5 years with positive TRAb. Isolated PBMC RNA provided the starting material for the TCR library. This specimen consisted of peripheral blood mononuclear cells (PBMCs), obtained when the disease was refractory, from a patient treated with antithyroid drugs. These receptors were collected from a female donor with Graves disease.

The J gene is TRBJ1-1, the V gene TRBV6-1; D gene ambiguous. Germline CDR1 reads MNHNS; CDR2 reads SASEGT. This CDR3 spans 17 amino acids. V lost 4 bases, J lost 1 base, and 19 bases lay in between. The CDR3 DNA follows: TGTGCCAGCAGTGGCCCGCCGTTGGCTTTAGAGAACACTGAAGCTTTCTTT. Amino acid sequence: CASSGPPLALENTEAFF.

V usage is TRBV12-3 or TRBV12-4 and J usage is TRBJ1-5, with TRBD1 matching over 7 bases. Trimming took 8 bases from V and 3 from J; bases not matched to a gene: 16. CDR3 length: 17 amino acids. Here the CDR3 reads CASGRLGTVLTNQPQHF. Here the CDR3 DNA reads TGTGCCAGCGGCCGCCTCGGGACAGTTCTTACCAATCAGCCCCAGCATTTT.

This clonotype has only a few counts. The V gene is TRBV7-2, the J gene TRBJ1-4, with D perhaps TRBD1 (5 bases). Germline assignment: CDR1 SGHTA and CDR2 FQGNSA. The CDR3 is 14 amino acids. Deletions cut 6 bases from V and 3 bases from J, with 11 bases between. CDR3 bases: TGTGCCAGCAGTCAAGGGGTTTCTAATGAAAAACTGTTTTTT. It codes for CASSQGVSNEKLFF.

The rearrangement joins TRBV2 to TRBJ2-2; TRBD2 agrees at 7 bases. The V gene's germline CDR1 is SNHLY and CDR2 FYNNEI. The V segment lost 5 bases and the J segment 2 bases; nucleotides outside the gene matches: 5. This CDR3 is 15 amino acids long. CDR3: CASSKLARNTGELFF. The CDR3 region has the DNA TGTGCCAGCAGTAAACTAGCGCGAAACACCGGGGAGCTGTTTTTT. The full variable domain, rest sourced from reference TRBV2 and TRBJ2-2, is EPEVTQTPSHQVTQMGQEVILRCVPISNHLYFYWYRQILGQKVEFLVSFYNNEISEKSEIFDDQFSVERPDGSNFTLKIRSTKLEDSAMYFCASSKLARNTGELFFGEGSRLTVL.

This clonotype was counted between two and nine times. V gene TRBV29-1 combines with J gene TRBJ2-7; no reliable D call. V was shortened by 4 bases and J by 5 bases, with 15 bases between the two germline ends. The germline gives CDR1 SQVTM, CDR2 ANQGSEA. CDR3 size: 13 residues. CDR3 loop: CSVVISAVDEQYF. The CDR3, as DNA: TGCAGCGTTGTCATTTCGGCAGTCGACGAGCAGTACTTC.

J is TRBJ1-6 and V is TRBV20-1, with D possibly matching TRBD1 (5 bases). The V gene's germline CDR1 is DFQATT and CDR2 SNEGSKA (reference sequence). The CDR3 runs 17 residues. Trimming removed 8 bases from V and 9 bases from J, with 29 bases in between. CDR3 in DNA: TGCAGTACCTATCAACCCATGACGGCAGGGAAGGGTTCACCCCTCCACTTT. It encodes CSTYQPMTAGKGSPLHF.

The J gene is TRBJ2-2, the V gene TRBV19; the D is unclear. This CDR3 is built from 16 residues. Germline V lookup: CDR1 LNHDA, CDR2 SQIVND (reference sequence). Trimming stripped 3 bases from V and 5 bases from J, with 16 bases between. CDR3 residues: CASSIIWGTLTGELFF. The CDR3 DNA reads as TGTGCCAGTAGTATTATTTGGGGAACTCTAACCGGGGAGCTGTTTTTT.

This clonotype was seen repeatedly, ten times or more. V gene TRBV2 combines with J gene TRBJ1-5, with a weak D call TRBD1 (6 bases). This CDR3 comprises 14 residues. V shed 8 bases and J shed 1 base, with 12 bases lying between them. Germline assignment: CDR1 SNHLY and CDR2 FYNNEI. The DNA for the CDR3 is TGTGCCAGCTCCTCAGGGGTCAGCAATCAGCCCCAGCATTTT. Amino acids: CASSSGVSNQPQHF.

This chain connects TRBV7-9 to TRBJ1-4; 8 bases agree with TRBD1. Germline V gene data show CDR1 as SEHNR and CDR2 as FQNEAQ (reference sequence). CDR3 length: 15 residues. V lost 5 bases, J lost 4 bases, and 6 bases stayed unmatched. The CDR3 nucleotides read TGTGCCAGCAGCCCCACAGGGGGTTTTAATGAAAAACTGTTTTTT. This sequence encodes CASSPTGGFNEKLFF. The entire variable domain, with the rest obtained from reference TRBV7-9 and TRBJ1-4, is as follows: DTGVSQNPRHKITKRGQNVTFRCDPISEHNRLYWYRQTLGQGPEFLTYFQNEAQLEKSRLLSDRFSAERPKGSFSTLEIQRTEQGDSAMYLCASSPTGGFNEKLFFGSGTQLSVL.

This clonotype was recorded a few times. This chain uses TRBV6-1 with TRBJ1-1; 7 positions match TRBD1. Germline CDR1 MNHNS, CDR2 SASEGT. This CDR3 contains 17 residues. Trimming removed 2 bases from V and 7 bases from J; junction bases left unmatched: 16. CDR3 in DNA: TGTGCCAGCAGTGAAAGGGGGGTTGGACAGGTCGGCAATGAAGCTTTCTTT. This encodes CASSERGVGQVGNEAFF.

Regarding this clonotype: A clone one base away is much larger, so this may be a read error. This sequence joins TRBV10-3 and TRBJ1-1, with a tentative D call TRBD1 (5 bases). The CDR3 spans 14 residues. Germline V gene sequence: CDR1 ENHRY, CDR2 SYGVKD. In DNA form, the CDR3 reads TGTGCCGTCAGTGATCGAACAGGCAACACTGAAGCTTTCTTT. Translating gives CAVSDRTGNTEAFF.

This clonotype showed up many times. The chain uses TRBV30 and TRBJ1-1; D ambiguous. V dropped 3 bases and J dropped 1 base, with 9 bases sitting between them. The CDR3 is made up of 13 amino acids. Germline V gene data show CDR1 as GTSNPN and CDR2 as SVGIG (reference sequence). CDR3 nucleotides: TGTGCCTGGAGCGACACGCGGAACACTGAAGCTTTCTTT. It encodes CAWSDTRNTEAFF.

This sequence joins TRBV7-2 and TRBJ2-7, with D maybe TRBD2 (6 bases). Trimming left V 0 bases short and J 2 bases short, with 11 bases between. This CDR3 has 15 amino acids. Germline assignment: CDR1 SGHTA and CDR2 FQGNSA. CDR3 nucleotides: TGTGCCAGCAGCTTAGCCGGGCGGGATACCTACGAGCAGTACTTC. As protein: CASSLAGRDTYEQYF.

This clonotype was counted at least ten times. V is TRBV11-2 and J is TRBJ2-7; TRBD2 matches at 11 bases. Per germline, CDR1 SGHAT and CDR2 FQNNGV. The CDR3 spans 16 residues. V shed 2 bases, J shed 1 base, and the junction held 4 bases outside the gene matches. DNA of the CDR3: TGTGCCAGCAGCTTACTTGCTAGCGGGAGGTCCTACGAGCAGTACTTC. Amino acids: CASSLLASGRSYEQYF.

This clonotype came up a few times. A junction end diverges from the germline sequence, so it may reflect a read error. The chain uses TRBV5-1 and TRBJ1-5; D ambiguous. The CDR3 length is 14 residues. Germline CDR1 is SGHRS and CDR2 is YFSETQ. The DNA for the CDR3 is TGTGCCAGCAGCTCCGAAAATAGGAATCAGCCCCAGCATTTT. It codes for CASSSENRNQPQHF.

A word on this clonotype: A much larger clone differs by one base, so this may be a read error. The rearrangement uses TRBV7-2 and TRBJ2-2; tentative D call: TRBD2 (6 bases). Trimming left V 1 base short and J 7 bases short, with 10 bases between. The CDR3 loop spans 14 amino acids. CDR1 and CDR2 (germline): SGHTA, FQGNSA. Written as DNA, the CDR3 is TGTGCCAGCAGCTTAGAGGCGGGACTCGGGGAGCTGTTTTTT. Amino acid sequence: CASSLEAGLGELFF.

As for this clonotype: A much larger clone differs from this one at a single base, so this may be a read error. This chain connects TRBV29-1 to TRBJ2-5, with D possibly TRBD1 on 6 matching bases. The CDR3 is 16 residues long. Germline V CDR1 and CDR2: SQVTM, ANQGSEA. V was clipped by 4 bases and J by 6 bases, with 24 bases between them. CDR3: CSVATLKRGCAQTQYF. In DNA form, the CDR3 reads TGCAGCGTTGCCACACTCAAGAGGGGGTGCGCCCAGACCCAGTACTTC.

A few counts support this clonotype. The CDR3 here is CASSQGLRETQYF. In DNA, the CDR3 is TGCGCCAGCAGCCAGGGGCTTAGGGAGACCCAGTACTTC. The chain links TRBV4-1 to TRBJ2-5; tentative D call: TRBD1 (5 bases). Germline V gene sequence: CDR1 MGHRA, CDR2 YSYEKL. This CDR3 has 13 amino acids. V was shortened by 3 bases and J by 5 bases, with 10 bases between the two germline ends.

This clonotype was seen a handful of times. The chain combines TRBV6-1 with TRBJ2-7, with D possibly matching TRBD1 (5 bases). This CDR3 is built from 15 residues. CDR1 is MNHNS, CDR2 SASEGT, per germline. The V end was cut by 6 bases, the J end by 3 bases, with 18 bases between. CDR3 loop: CASRTPRQQLYEQYF. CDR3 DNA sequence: TGTGCCAGCAGAACTCCGAGACAGCAACTCTACGAGCAGTACTTC.

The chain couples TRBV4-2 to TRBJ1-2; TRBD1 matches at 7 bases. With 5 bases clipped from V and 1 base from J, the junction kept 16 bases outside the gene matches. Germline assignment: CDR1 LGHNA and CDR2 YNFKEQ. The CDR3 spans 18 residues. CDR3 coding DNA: TGTGCCAGCAGCAAAACCCTGATTGACAGGGATGGTAACTATGGCTACACCTTC. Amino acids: CASSKTLIDRDGNYGYTF.

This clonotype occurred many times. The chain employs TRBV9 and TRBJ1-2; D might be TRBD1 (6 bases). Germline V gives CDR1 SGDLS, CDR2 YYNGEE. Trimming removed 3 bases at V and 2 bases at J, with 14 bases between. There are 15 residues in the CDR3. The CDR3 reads CASSGWTEVNYGYTF. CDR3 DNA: TGTGCCAGCAGCGGCTGGACAGAAGTCAACTATGGCTACACCTTC. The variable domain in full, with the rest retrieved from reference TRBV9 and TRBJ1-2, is DSGVTQTPKHLITATGQRVTLRCSPRSGDLSVYWYQQSLDQGLQFLIQYYNGEERAKGNILERFSAQQFPDLHSELNLSSLELGDSALYFCASSGWTEVNYGYTFGSGTRLTVV.

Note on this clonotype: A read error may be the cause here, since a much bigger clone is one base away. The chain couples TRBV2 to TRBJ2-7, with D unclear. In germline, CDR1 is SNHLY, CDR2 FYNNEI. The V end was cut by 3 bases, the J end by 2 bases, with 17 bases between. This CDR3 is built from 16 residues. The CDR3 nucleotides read TGTGCCAGCAGTGAGACCGAGACGGCAGGTCCCTACGAGCAGTACTTC. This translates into CASSETETAGPYEQYF.

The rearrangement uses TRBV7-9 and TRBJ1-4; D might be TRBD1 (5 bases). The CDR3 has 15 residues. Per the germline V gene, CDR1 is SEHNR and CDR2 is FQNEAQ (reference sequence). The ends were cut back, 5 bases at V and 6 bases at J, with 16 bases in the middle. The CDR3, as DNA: TGTGCCAGCAGCAGTCTCGGGGCGCAGGATGAAAAACTGTTTTTT. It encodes CASSSLGAQDEKLFF. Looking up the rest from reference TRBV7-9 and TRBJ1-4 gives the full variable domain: DTGVSQNPRHKITKRGQNVTFRCDPISEHNRLYWYRQTLGQGPEFLTYFQNEAQLEKSRLLSDRFSAERPKGSFSTLEIQRTEQGDSAMYLCASSSLGAQDEKLFFGSGTQLSVL.

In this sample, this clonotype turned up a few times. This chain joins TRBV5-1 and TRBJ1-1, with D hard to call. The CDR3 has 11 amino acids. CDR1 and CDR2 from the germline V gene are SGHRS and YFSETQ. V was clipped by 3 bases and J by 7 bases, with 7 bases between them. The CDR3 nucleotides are TGCGCCAGCAGCTCGTCCAGTGAAGCTTTCTTT. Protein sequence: CASSSSSEAFF.

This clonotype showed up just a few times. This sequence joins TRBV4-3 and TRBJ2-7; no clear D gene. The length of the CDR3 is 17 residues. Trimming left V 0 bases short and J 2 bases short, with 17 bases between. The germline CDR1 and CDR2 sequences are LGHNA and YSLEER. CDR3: CASSQDPGGPWPYEQYF. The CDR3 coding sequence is TGCGCCAGCAGCCAAGACCCGGGCGGACCCTGGCCCTACGAGCAGTACTTC.

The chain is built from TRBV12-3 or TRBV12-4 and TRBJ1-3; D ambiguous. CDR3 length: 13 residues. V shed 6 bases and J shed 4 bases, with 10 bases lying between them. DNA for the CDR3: TGTGCCAGCAGCTTTCCGAACGGAAACACCATATATTTT. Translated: CASSFPNGNTIYF.

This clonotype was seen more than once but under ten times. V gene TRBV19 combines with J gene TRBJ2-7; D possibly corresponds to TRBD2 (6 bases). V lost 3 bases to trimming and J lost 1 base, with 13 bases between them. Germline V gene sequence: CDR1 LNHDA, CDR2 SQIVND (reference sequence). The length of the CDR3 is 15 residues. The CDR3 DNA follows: TGTGCCAGTAGTATCAGACTAGATTTATCCTACGAGCAGTACTTC. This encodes CASSIRLDLSYEQYF.

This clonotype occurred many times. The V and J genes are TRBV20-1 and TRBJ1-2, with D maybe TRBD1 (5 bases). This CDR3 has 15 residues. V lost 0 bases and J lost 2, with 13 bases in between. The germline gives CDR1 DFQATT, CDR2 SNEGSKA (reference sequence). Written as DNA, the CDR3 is TGCAGTGCTAGAGATCTCAGGGCGGCGAACTATGGCTACACCTTC. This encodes CSARDLRAANYGYTF.